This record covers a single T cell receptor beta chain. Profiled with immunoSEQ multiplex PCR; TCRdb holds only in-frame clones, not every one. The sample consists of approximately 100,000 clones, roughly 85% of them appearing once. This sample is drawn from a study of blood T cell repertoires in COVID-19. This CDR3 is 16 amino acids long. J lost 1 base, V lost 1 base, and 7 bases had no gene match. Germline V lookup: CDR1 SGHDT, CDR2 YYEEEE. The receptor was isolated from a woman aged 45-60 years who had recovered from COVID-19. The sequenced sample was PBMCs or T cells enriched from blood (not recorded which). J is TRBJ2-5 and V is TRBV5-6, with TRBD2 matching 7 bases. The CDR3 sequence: CASSLNPAGSQETQYF. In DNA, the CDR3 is TGTGCCAGCAGCTTGAACCCAGCGGGGAGCCAAGAGACCCAGTACTTC.